Included here is one T cell receptor beta chain sequence, with context. Its antigen is not known. Trimming took 7 bases from V and 6 from J; bases not matched to a gene: 3. The CDR3 totals 12 residues. Looked up from germline, CDR1 is SQVTM and CDR2 is ANQGSEA. Into CD45RA+ naive and CD45RA-negative memory subsets, the CD4+ cells were split. The data originate from a study of shared clonotypes between healthy human individuals. About the research overall: The donor pool was made up of two women and three men aged 18 to 49.

The study, taken as a whole, reports: Clonotypes that were shared across a handful of donors made up about 4.5% of naive CD4 clonotypes.

Sequenced by immunoSEQ multiplex PCR; TCRdb stores in-frame clones only, minus some. The sample comprises 600,000 to 750,000 clones, around 70% of which are singletons, and about 1.8% rests with the top ten. The sequenced sample was memory CD4+ T cells sorted from blood. The subset denotes: CD45RA-negative fraction. This sequence joins TRBV29-1 and TRBJ2-7, with TRBD2 identical over 13 bases. This TCR derives from a woman under 40 in good health. The CDR3 is CSARTSGGEQYF. CDR3 in DNA: TGCAGCGCTAGGACTAGCGGGGGCGAGCAGTACTTC.